This passage covers 15 T cell receptor beta chains from one sample sequenced in a study of cytomegalovirus exposure and HLA in healthy donors. PCR involved 60 Vbeta and 13 Jbeta primers. The table came from immunoSEQ multiplex PCR; TCRdb's copy has only in-frame clones and leaves some out. This table has 100,000 to 150,000 clones, more than 75% appearing once. The sample comprised PBMCs. The receptor set was obtained from a man between 25 and 39 years old in good health and CMV-seropositive.

The J gene is TRBJ2-5, the V gene TRBV6-5; a possible D gene is TRBD2 (6 bases). Germline loops: CDR1 MNHEY, CDR2 SVGAGI. With 6 bases removed from V and 5 bases from J, the gap between germline ends came to 19 bases. The CDR3 runs to 15 residues. The CDR3 loop is CASRGGGKVGETQYF. For the CDR3, the DNA is TGTGCCAGCAGAGGCGGCGGGAAGGTCGGGGAGACCCAGTACTTC.

The chain links TRBV11-2 to TRBJ2-2; maybe TRBD2 (6 bases). Trimming stripped 5 bases from V and 4 bases from J, with 23 bases between. CDR3 length: 18 amino acids. Germline-derived CDR1 and CDR2 are SGHAT and FQNNGV. The CDR3 loop reads CASSPRPGLQVGTGELFF. In DNA, the CDR3 is TGTGCCAGCAGCCCAAGACCGGGACTCCAAGTTGGCACCGGGGAGCTGTTTTTT.

This chain uses TRBV9 with TRBJ2-1; D uncertain. CDR1 is SGDLS and CDR2 is YYNGEE in the germline V gene. Trimming stripped 3 bases from V and 7 bases from J, with 11 bases between. The CDR3 contains 13 residues. CDR3 sequence (DNA): TGTGCCAGCAGCGACAGCTTCATTAATGAGCAGTTCTTC. Translating it yields CASSDSFINEQFF.

The chain links TRBV10-3 to TRBJ1-4; D remains unclear. V was trimmed by 2 bases and J by 8 bases, leaving 6 bases between them. In germline, CDR1 is ENHRY, CDR2 SYGVKD. The CDR3 loop spans 12 amino acids. In DNA form, the CDR3 reads TGTGCCATCAGTGAGGCGGGGGAAAAACTGTTTTTT. This translates into CAISEAGEKLFF.

The rearrangement links TRBV5-4 to TRBJ2-5; 8 bases are a match to TRBD2. The CDR3 runs to 14 residues. Looked up from germline, CDR1 is SGHNT and CDR2 is YYREEE (reference sequence). With 4 bases clipped from V and 1 base from J, the junction kept 3 bases outside the gene matches. The CDR3 region has the DNA TGTGCCAGCAGCCGGGGGGGACTCCAAGAGACCCAGTACTTC. This codes for CASSRGGLQETQYF.

Only a few counts were recorded for this clone. The CDR3: CASSQVWTSYNEQYF. The CDR3 nucleotides read TGCGCCAGCAGCCAAGTGTGGACTAGCTATAACGAGCAGTACTTC. The chain links TRBV4-1 to TRBJ2-7, with 8 bases lining up with TRBD2. CDR3 length: 15 amino acids. J lost 5 bases, V lost 1 base, and 7 bases had no gene match. Germline V gene sequence: CDR1 MGHRA, CDR2 YSYEKL.

The chain combines TRBV4-3 with TRBJ2-7, with unresolved D. The CDR3 contains 14 residues. Trimming pared 3 bases from V and 4 bases from J, leaving 13 bases between. Germline lookup yields CDR1 LGHNA and CDR2 YSLEER. The CDR3, as DNA: TGCGCCAGCAGCCAGGGCATCTTATTTTACGAGCAGTACTTC. It codes for CASSQGILFYEQYF.

V and J are TRBV5-3 and TRBJ2-2; TRBD2 agrees at 14 bases. TRBV5-3 falls under the ORF class, with uncertain function. V lost 3 bases and J lost 5; bases outside the gene matches: 9. The CDR3 covers 18 residues. The CDR3 spells CARSSPGLAGEQTGELFF. CDR3 bases: TGTGCCAGAAGCTCTCCGGGACTAGCGGGAGAGCAAACCGGGGAGCTGTTTTTT.

V and J are TRBV11-2 and TRBJ2-1, with TRBD1 identical over 7 bases. Germline V CDR1 and CDR2: SGHAT, FQNNGV. The trim removed 5 bases at V and 2 bases at J, leaving 6 bases unmatched. The CDR3 length is 15 residues. CDR3: CASSRTGGAYNEQFF. The CDR3 DNA sequence: TGTGCCAGCAGCCGGACAGGCGGAGCCTACAATGAGCAGTTCTTC.

This clone was counted a few times. The rearrangement uses TRBV19 and TRBJ1-1; 9 positions match TRBD1. CDR3 length: 16 residues. Germline CDR1 and CDR2: LNHDA and SQIVND (reference sequence). J gave up 4 bases and V 5 bases, and 11 bases lay outside the gene matches. This chain's CDR3 is CASSSGQGLRVTEAFF. The DNA of the CDR3 is TGTGCCAGTAGTTCGGGACAGGGACTAAGGGTCACTGAAGCTTTCTTT.

This chain uses TRBV11-2 with TRBJ2-3, with no clear D. The CDR3 sequence is 13 residues long. The V end was cut by 5 bases, the J end by 6 bases, with 12 bases between. CDR1 SGHAT and CDR2 FQNNGV come from the germline V gene. For the CDR3, the DNA is TGTGCCAGCAGCCCTGGGCCTGGTGATACGCAGTATTTT. Its translation: CASSPGPGDTQYF.

A word on this clone: The junction and the germline gene differ at one end; a read error may be behind it. V and J are TRBV11-2 and TRBJ2-1; 10 bases agree with TRBD2. CDR1 and CDR2 from the germline V gene are SGHAT and FQNNGV. CDR3 length equals 15 residues. The CDR3 here is CASSLGASGSDERFF. The DNA of the CDR3 is TGTGCCAGCAGCTTAGGGGCTAGCGGGAGTGATGAGCGGTTCTTC. Based on the CDR3 plus reference TRBV11-2 and TRBJ2-1, the full variable domain is EAGVAQSPRYKIIEKRQSVAFWCNPISGHATLYWYQQILGQGPKLLIQFQNNGVVDDSQLPKDRFSAERLKGVDSTLKIQPAKLEDSAVYLCASSLGASGSDERFFGPGTRLTVL.

The chain joins TRBV28 to TRBJ2-7, with 7 bases matching TRBD1. CDR1 and CDR2 (germline): MDHEN, SYDVKM. The ends lost 6 bases at V and 2 bases at J; junction bases unmatched: 7. This CDR3 contains 14 residues. CDR3: CASRSRQGPYEQYF. The CDR3 nucleotides read TGTGCCAGCAGATCCCGACAGGGCCCCTACGAGCAGTACTTC. Complete variable domain (other parts from reference TRBV28 and TRBJ2-7): DVKVTQSSRYLVKRTGEKVFLECVQDMDHENMFWYRQDPGLGLRLIYFSYDVKMKEKGDIPEGYSVSREKKERFSLILESASTNQTSMYLCASRSRQGPYEQYFGPGTRLTVT.

The genes are TRBV9 and TRBJ2-7; D is ambiguous. Trimming took off 3 bases at V and 5 bases at J, with 15 bases between the two ends. The CDR3 is 14 amino acids. From germline, CDR1 is SGDLS and CDR2 YYNGEE. This CDR3 is CASSAQALEHEQYF. CDR3 nucleotide sequence: TGTGCCAGCAGCGCCCAGGCTTTAGAGCACGAGCAGTACTTC.

The chain couples TRBV7-2 to TRBJ1-5, with 7 positions matching TRBD1. V shed 0 bases and J 0 bases; nucleotides not matched to a gene: 5. Germline assignment: CDR1 SGHTA and CDR2 FQGNSA. The CDR3 runs 17 residues. In DNA form, the CDR3 reads TGTGCCAGCAGCTTAGCGGACAGGATCTATAGCAATCAGCCCCAGCATTTT. Encoded protein: CASSLADRIYSNQPQHF. The full variable domain, with the rest looked up from reference TRBV7-2 and TRBJ1-5, is GAGVSQSPSNKVTEKGKDVELRCDPISGHTALYWYRQSLGQGLEFLIYFQGNSAPDKSGLPSDRFSAERTGGSVSTLTIQRTQQEDSAVYLCASSLADRIYSNQPQHFGDGTRLSIL.